The source of this TCR beta chain is a study of T-cell reconstitution after alpha-beta-depleted transplantation in children. Study results and caveats: Fresh T-cell production supplied most of the T-cell counts and diversity seen one year after transplant. Two months or so post-transplant, alpha-beta T cells reportedly derived from several hundred expanded graft clones. There were some patients whose high TCRbeta diversity at day 60 came from surviving recipient T cells and thymic progenitors.

Preparation of the TCRbeta library used unique molecular identifiers. TCRdb redid the calling of the PCR reads with MiXCR, one entry per CDR3 protein. The sample shows 500,000 to 750,000 distinct CDR3 sequences, over 25% of them seen only once. V lost 5 bases and J lost 9; bases outside the gene matches: 7. Germline CDR1 and CDR2: SQVTM and ANQGSEA. The CDR3 consists of 12 residues. The table lists this clonotype with a few counts. Its antigen is unidentified. The V and J genes are TRBV29-1 and TRBJ2-1; 7 bases are shared with TRBD2. This TCR was sampled from a boy in the first two years of life with Wiskott-Aldrich syndrome, due to receive a stem cell transplant. The material sequenced was PBMCs, taken before TCRalphabeta/CD19-depleted stem cell transplant. The CDR3 region is CSVKGWEGEQFF. The CDR3, as DNA: TGCAGCGTTAAGGGGTGGGAGGGTGAGCAGTTCTTC.